This T cell receptor (beta chain) was recovered during a study of T cells in Graves' hyperthyroidism and ophthalmopathy. Study-wide points: The model identified upcoming ophthalmopathy a median roughly 6 months ahead of onset.

Germline values: CDR1 SEHNR, CDR2 FQNEAQ (reference sequence). The CDR3 covers 16 residues. J lost 7 bases, V lost 0 bases, and 6 bases had no gene match. This clonotype was detected a few times. Its antigen is unidentified. Amplified TCR beta CDR3 regions came from RNA transcripts. Researchers ran a first-round RT-PCR on the TCR CDR3 using the HTBI primer set. TCRdb called the multiplex PCR reads again in MiXCR, with one record for every CDR3 protein. The data contain about 380,000 distinct CDR3 sequences, approximately 14% of them singletons. The chain carries TRBV7-9 and TRBJ2-1, with 10 bases that match TRBD2. The TCR originated in a woman in her sixties with Graves' hyperthyroidism. The sample consisted of blood. The CDR3 reads CASSLAPKREGNEQFF. CDR3 in DNA: TGTGCCAGCAGCTTAGCGCCCAAGCGGGAGGGTAATGAGCAGTTCTTC.